This T cell receptor (beta chain) came from a study of blood T cells in healthy people across ages. The table lists this clonotype with a count of one. At one end, the junction sequence differs from germline, possibly due to a read error. The use of a sample-barcoded 5' primer and a J-beta primer mix characterized a second PCR of roughly 6 to 12 cycles. TCRdb reprocessed the 5' RACE reads with MiXCR, giving one entry per CDR3 protein. The data hold more than 1,000,000 distinct CDR3 sequences, with about 23% observed a single time. Germline values: CDR1 SQVTM, CDR2 ANQGSEA. The CDR3 contains 15 residues. The sample was also reused in another study, on T cells of mothers and their children.

The genes are TRBV29-1 and TRBJ1-2; possibly TRBD1 for D (6 bases). The TCR was taken from a girl aged 2 to 10 in good health. The specimen sequenced was blood. For the CDR3, the DNA is TGCAGCGTTGAAACGAGTGGGGGCATCGACTATGGCTGCACCTTC. This encodes CSVETSGGIDYGCTF. Filled out from reference TRBV29-1 and TRBJ1-2, the complete variable domain reads SAVISQKPSRDICQRGTSLTIQCQVDSQVTMMFWYRQQPGQSLTLIATANQGSEATYESGFVIDKFPISRPNLTFSTLTVSNMSPEDSSIYLCSVETSGGIDYGCTFGSGTRLTVV.